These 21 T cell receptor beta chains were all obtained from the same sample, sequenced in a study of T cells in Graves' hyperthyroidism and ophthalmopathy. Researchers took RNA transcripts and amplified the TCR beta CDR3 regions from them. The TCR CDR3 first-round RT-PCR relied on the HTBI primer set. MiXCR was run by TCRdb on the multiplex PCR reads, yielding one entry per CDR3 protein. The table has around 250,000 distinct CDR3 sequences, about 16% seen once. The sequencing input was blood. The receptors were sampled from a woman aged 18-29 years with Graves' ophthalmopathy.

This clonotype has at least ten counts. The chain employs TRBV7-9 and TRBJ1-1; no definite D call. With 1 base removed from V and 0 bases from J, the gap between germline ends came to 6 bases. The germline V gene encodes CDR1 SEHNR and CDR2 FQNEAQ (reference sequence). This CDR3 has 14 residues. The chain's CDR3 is CASSLGSMNTEAFF. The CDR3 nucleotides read TGTGCCAGCAGCTTAGGCAGCATGAACACTGAAGCTTTCTTT.

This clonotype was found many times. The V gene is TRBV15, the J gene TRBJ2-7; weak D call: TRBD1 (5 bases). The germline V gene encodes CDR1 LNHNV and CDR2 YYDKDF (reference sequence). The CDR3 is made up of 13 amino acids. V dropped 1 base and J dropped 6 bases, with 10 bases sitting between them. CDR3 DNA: TGTGCCACCAGCAGAGTCAGGGATGGCGAGCAGTACTTC. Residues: CATSRVRDGEQYF.

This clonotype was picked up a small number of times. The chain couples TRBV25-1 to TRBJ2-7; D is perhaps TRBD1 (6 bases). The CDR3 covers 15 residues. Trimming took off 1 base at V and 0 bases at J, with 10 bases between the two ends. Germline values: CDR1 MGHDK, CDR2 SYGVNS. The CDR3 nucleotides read TGTGCCAGCAGTGAATCTGGACAGATCTCCTACGAGCAGTACTTC. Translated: CASSESGQISYEQYF.

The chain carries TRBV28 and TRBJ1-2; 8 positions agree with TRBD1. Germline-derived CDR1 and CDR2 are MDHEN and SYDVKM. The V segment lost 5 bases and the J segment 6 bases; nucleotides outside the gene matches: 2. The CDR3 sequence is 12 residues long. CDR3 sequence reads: CASSADRDGYTF. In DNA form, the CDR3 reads TGTGCCAGCAGTGCGGACAGGGATGGCTACACCTTC.

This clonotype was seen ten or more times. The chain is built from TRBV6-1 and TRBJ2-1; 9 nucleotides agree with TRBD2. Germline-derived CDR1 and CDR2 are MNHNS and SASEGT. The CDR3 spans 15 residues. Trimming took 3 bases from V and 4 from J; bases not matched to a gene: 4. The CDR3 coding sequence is TGTGCCAGCAGTGAGGCTAGCGGGATGTACAATGAGCAGTTCTTC. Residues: CASSEASGMYNEQFF.

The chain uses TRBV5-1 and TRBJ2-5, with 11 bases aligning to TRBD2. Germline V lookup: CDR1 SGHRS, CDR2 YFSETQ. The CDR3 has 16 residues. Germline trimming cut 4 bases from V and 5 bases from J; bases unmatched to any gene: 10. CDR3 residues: CASSLSGGAAGETQYF. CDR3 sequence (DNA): TGCGCCAGCAGCCTTAGCGGGGGGGCGGCCGGGGAGACCCAGTACTTC.

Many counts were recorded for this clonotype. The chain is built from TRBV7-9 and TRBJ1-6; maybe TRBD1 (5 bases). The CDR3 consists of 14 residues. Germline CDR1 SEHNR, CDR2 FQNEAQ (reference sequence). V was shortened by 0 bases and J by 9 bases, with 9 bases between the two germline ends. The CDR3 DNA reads TGTGCCAGCAGCTTAGCGCAGGGCGGTTCACCCCTCCACTTT. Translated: CASSLAQGGSPLHF.

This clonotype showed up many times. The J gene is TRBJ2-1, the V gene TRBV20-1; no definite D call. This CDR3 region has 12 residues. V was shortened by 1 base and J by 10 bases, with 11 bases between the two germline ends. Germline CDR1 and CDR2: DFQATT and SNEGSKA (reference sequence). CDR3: CSARVSLGEQFF. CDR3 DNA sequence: TGCAGTGCTAGAGTCAGCCTCGGGGAGCAGTTCTTC.

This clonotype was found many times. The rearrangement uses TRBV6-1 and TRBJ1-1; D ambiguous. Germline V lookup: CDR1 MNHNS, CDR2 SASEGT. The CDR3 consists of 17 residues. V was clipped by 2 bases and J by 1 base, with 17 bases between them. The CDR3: CASSEYEDLTPNTEAFF. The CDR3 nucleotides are TGTGCCAGCAGTGAATATGAGGATCTCACCCCGAACACTGAAGCTTTCTTT.

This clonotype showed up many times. The CDR3: CASSATGGAYEQYF. The DNA of the CDR3 is TGTGCCAGCAGCGCCACAGGGGGCGCATACGAGCAGTACTTC. V gene TRBV7-2 combines with J gene TRBJ2-7; 9 bases fit TRBD1. The junction had 6 bases not matched to a gene; V was cut back by 5 bases and J by 4 bases. Germline V gives CDR1 SGHTA, CDR2 FQGNSA. The CDR3 extends over 14 amino acids.

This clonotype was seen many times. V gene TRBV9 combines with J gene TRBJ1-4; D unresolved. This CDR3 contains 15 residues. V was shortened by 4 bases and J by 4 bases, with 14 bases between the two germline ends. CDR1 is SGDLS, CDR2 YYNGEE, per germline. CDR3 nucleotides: TGTGCCAGCAGCTCCCACAGTTCGGGTAATGAAAAACTGTTTTTT. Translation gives CASSSHSSGNEKLFF.

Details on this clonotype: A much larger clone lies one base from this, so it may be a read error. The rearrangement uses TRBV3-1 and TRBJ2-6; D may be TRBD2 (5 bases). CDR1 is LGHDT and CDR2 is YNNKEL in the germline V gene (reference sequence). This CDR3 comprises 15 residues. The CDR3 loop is CVSSLRDSGANVLTF. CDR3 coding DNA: TGTGTCAGCAGCCTCCGGGACTCTGGGGCCAACGTCCTGACTTTC.

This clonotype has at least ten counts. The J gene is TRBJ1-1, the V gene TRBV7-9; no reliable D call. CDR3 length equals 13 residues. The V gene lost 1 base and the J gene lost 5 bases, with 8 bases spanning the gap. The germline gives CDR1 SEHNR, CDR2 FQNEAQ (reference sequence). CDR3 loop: CASSLEQGTEAFF. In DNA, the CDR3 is TGTGCCAGCAGCTTAGAACAAGGAACTGAAGCTTTCTTT.

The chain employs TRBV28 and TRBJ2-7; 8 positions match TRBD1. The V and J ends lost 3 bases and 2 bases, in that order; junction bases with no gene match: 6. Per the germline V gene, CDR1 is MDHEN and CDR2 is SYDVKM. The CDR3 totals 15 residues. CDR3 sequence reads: CASSFGGQVPYEQYF. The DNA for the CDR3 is TGTGCCAGCAGTTTTGGGGGACAGGTTCCCTACGAGCAGTACTTC.

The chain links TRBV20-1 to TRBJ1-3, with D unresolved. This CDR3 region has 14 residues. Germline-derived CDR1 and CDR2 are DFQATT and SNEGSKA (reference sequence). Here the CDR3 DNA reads TGCAGGGTGGATCGGGCGGTAGAGGGAAACACCATATATTTT. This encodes CRVDRAVEGNTIYF.

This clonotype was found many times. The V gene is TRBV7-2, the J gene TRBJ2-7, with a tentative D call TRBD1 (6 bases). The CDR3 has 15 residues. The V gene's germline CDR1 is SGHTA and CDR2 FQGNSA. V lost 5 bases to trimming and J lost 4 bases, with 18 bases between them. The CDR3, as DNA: TGTGCCAGCAGCGTTCCGGGACAAAGCTTTTACGAGCAGTACTTC. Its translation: CASSVPGQSFYEQYF.

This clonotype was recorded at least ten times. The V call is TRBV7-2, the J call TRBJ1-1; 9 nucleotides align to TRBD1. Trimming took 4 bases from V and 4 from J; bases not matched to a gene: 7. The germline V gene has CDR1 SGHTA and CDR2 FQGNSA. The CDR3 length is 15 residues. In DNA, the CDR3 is TGTGCCAGCAGCTATCCTCGGGACAGGGCCACTGAAGCTTTCTTT. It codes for CASSYPRDRATEAFF.

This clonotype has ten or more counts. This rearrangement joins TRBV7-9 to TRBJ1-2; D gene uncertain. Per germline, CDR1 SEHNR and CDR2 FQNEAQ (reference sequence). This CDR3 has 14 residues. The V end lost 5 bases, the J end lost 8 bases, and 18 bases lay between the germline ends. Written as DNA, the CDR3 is TGTGCCAGCAGCCCCCCCGGGTCAGGCGGAGGCTACACCTTC. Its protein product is CASSPPGSGGGYTF.

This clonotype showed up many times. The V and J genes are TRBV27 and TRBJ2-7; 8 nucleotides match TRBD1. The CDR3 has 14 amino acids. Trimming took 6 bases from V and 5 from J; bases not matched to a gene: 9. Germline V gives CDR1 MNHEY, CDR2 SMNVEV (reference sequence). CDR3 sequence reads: CASSPDRGRNEQYF. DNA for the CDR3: TGTGCCAGCAGCCCCGACAGGGGTCGGAACGAGCAGTACTTC.

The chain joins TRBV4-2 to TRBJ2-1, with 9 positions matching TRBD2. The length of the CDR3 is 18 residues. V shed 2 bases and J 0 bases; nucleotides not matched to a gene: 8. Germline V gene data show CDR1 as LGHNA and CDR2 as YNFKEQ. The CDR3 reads CASSQPRSGRTSYNEQFF. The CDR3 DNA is TGTGCCAGCAGCCAACCAAGGAGCGGGAGGACCTCCTACAATGAGCAGTTCTTC.

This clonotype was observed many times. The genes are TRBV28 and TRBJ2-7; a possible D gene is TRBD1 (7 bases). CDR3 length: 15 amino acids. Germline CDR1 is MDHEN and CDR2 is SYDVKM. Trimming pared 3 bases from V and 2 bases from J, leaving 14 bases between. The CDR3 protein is CASSLSTGRTYEQYF. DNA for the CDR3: TGTGCCAGCAGTTTGTCGACAGGGAGGACCTACGAGCAGTACTTC.